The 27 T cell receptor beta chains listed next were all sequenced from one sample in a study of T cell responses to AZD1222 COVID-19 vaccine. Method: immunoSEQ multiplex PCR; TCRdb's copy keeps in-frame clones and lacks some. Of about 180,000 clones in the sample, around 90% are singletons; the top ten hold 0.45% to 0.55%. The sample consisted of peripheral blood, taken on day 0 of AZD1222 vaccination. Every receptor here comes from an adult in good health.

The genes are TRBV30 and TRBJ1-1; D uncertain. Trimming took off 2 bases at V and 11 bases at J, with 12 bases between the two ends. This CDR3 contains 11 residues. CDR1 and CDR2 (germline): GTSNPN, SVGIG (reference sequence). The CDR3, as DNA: TGTGCCTGGAGTACGGGCCCCGGTGCTTTCTTT. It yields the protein CAWSTGPGAFF.

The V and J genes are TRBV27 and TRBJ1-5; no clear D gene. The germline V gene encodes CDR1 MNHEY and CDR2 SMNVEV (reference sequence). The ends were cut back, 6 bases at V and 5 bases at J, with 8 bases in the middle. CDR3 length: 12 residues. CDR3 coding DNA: TGTGCCAGCAGCCAGGTTGATCAGCCCCAGCATTTT. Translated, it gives CASSQVDQPQHF.

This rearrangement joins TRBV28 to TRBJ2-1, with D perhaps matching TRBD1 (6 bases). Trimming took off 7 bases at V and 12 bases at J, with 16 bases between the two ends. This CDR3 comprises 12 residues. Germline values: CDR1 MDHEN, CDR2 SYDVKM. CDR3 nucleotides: TGTGCCAGCAACCCAGCAAGGGGGTGGCAGTTCTTC. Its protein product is CASNPARGWQFF.

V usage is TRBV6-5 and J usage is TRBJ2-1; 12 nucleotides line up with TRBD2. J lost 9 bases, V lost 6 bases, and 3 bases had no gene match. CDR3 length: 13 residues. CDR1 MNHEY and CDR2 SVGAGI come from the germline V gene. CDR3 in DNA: TGTGCCAGCAGGCGGACTAGCGGGACTGAGCAGTTCTTC. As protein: CASRRTSGTEQFF.

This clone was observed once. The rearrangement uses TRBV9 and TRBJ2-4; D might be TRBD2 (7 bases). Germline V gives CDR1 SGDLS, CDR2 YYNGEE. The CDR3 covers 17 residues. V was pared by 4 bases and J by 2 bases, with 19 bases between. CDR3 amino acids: CASSPREGVGSKNIQYF. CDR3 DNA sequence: TGTGCCAGCAGCCCCAGGGAGGGGGTTGGGTCCAAAAACATTCAGTACTTC.

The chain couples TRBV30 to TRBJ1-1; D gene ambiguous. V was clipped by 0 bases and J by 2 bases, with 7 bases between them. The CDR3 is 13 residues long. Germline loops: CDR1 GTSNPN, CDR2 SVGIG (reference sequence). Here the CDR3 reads CAWSVEGNTEAFF. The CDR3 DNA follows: TGTGCCTGGAGTGTCGAGGGAAACACTGAAGCTTTCTTT.

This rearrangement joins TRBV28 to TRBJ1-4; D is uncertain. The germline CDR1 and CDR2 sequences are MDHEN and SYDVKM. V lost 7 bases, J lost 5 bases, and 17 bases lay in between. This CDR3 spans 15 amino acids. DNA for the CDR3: TGTGCCAGCACCGGAGTCGGCGTAAGGAATGAAAAACTGTTTTTT. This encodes CASTGVGVRNEKLFF.

CDR3 sequence (DNA): TGTGCCAGCAGTTACCCTCAAAAAGAGACCCAGTACTTC. Amino acid sequence: CASSYPQKETQYF. V and J are TRBV6-5 and TRBJ2-5, with D uncertain. V was pared by 2 bases and J by 3 bases, with 7 bases between. The germline V gene encodes CDR1 MNHEY and CDR2 SVGAGI. The CDR3 is 13 residues long.

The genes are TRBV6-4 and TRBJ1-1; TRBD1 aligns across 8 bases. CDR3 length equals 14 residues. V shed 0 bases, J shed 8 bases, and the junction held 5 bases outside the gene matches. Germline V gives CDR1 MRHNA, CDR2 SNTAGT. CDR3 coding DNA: TGTGCCAGCAGTGACTCGAACAGGGGGTCCGAAGCTTTCTTT. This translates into CASSDSNRGSEAFF.

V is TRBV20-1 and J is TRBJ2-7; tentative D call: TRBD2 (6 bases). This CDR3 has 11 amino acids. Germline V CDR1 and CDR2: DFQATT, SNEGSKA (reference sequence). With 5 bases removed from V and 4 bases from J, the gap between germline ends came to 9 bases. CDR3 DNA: TGCAGTGCTGCCCGGGAGTACGAGCAGTACTTC. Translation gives CSAAREYEQYF.

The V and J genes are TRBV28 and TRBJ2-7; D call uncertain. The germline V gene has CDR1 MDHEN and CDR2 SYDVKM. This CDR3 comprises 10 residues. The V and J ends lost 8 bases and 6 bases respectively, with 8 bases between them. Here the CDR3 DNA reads TGTGCCAGCGGCCCGCGCGAGCAGTACTTC. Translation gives CASGPREQYF.

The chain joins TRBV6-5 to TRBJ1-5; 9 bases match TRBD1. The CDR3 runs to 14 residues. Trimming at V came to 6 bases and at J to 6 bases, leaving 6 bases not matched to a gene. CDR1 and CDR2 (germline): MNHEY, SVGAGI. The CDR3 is CASSMGQGTQPQHF. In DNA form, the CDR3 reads TGTGCCAGCAGCATGGGACAGGGAACTCAGCCCCAGCATTTT.

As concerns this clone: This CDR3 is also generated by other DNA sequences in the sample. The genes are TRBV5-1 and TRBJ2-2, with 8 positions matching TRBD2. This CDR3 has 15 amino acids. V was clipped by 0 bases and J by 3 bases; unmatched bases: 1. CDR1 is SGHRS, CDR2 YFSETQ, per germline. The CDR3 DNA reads TGCGCCAGCAGCTTGGACGGGAGGGACACCGGGGAGCTGTTTTTT. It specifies CASSLDGRDTGELFF.

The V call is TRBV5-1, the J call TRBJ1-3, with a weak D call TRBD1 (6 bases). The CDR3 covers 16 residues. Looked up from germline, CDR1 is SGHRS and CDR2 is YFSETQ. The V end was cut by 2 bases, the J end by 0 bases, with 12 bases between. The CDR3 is CASSLQGLSSGNTIYF. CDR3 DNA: TGCGCCAGCAGCTTACAGGGTCTTAGCTCTGGAAACACCATATATTTT.

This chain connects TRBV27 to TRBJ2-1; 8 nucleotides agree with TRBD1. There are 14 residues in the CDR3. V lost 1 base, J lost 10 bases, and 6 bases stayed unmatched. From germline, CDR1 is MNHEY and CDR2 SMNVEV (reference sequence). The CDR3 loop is CASSLWTGSGEQFF. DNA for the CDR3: TGTGCCAGCAGTTTATGGACAGGGAGTGGCGAGCAGTTCTTC.

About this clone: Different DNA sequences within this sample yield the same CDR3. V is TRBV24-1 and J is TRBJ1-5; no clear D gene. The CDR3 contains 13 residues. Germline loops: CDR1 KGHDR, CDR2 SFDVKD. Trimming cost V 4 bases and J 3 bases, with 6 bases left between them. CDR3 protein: CATSDRTNQPQHF. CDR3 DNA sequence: TGTGCCACCAGTGACAGGACCAATCAGCCCCAGCATTTT.

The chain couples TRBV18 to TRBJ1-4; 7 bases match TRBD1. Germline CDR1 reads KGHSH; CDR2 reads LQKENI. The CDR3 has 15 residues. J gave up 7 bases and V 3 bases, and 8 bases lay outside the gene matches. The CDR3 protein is CASSPSGTAAEKLFF. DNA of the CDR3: TGTGCCAGCTCACCCTCCGGGACAGCGGCTGAAAAACTGTTTTTT.

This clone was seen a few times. This CDR3 reads CASSLGQGSPLHF. In DNA form, the CDR3 reads TGCGCCAGCAGCTTGGGACAAGGTTCACCCCTCCACTTT. V usage is TRBV5-1 and J usage is TRBJ1-6; D not resolved. Trimming removed 0 bases from V and 9 bases from J, with 7 bases in between. The germline gives CDR1 SGHRS, CDR2 YFSETQ. CDR3 length equals 13 residues.

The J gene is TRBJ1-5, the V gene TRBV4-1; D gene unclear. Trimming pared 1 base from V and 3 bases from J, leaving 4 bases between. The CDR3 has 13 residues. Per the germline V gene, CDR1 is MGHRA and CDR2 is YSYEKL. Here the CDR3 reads CASSQADNQPQHF. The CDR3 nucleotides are TGCGCCAGCAGCCAAGCCGACAATCAGCCCCAGCATTTT.

The CDR3, as DNA: TGTGCCAGTAGTGTCCCGGGACAGACGGGCACAGATACGCAGTATTTT. Encoded protein: CASSVPGQTGTDTQYF. The V call is TRBV19, the J call TRBJ2-3; 7 bases are shared with TRBD1. This CDR3 contains 16 residues. V lost 5 bases, J lost 1 base, and 9 bases stayed unmatched. From germline, CDR1 is LNHDA and CDR2 SQIVND (reference sequence).

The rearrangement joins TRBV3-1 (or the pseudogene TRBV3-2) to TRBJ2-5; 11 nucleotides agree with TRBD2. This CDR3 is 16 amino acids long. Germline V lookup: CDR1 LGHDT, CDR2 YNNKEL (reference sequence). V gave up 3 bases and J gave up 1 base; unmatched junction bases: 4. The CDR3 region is CASSHGLAGSQETQYF. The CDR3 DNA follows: TGTGCCAGCAGCCACGGACTAGCGGGCAGCCAAGAGACCCAGTACTTC.

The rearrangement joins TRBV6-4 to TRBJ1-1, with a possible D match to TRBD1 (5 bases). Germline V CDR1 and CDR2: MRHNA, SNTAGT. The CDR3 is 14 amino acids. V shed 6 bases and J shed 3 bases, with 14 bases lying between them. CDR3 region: CASRTDWRDTEAFF. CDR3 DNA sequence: TGTGCCAGCAGGACAGATTGGAGGGACACTGAAGCTTTCTTT.

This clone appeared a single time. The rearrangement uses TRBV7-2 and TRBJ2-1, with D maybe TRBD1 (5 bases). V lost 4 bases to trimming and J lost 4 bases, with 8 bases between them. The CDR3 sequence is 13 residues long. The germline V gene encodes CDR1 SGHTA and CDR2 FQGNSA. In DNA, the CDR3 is TGTGCCAGCAGCTCCCCAGGGTACAATGAGCAGTTCTTC. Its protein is CASSSPGYNEQFF.

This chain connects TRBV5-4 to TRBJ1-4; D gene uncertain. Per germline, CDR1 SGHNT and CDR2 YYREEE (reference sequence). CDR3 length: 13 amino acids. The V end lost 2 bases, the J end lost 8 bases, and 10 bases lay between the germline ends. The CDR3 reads CASSLRTGEKLFF. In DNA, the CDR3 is TGTGCCAGCAGCTTACGGACGGGGGAAAAACTGTTTTTT.

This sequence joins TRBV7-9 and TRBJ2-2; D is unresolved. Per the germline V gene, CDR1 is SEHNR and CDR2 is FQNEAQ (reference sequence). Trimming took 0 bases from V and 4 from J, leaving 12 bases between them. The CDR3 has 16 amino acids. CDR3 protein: CASSLAVDPFTGELFF. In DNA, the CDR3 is TGTGCCAGCAGCTTAGCAGTCGACCCTTTCACCGGGGAGCTGTTTTTT.

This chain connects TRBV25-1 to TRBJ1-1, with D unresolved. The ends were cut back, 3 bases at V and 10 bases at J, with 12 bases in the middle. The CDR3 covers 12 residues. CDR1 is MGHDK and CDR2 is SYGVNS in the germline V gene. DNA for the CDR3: TGTGCCAGCAGTGACAGAACAGTCAGAGCTTTCTTT. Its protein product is CASSDRTVRAFF.

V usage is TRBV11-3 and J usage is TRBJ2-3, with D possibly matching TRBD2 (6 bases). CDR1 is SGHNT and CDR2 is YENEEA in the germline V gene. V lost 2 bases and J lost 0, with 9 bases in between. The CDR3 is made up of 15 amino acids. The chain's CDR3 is CASSLMGGSTDTQYF. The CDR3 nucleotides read TGTGCCAGCAGCTTAATGGGGGGTAGCACAGATACGCAGTATTTT.